These T cell receptor beta chains were read from a single sample in a study of T cells generated in artificial thymic organoids. TCRdb used MiXCR to reprocess the 5' RACE reads, holding one entry per CDR3 protein. The sample includes 5,000 to 6,500 distinct CDR3 sequences, roughly a third of them seen just once. The sequenced sample was naive CD8+ T cells from blood. These receptors were obtained from a human donor who gave cord blood stem cells for thymic organoid culture, a cardiac surgery patient who gave postnatal thymus, or a blood donor (not recorded which). Both conserved end residues are part of each CDR3. Each record gives: V gene, clone size, D gene, J gene, CDR3 DNA, CDR3 protein. A D gene is named only where the DNA matches it firmly. Clone size is shown for a subset of rows, as once, few, many or a class of expanded clone.

>TRBV7-9|-|TRBD1|TRBJ2-1
TGTGCCAGCAGCCCGCGACCGGGACAGCTGTCTTACAATGAGCAGTTCTTC
CASSPRPGQLSYNEQFF
>TRBV12-3/TRBV12-4|-|-|TRBJ2-7
TGTGCCAGCAGTTTCGCAGGAGCCTGCGAGCAGTACTTC
CASSFAGACEQYF
>TRBV7-2|-|TRBD2|TRBJ2-5
TGTGCCAGCAGCCTGCCAGCGGGAGTGGATGAGACCCAGTACTTC
CASSLPAGVDETQYF
>TRBV6-6|few|-|TRBJ1-5
TGTGCCAGCCACGGAGGAGGGTTCCAGCCCCAGCATTTT
CASHGGGFQPQHF
>TRBV13|few|-|TRBJ2-7
TGTGCCAGCAGCTTAGGGCCCAAAAACTACGAGCAGTACTTC
CASSLGPKNYEQYF
>TRBV27|few|TRBD1|TRBJ2-7
TGTGCCAGCAGTTTGACAGGGGAGGCCTACGAGCAGTACTTC
CASSLTGEAYEQYF
>TRBV10-3|once|TRBD2|TRBJ2-3
TGTGCCATCAGCGACCCTAGCGGGGGCACAGATACGCGGTATTTT
CAISDPSGGTDTRYF
>TRBV24-1|few|TRBD1|TRBJ1-1
TGTGCCACCAGTGACCCGGACAGGACTAGCATGAACACTGAAGCTTTCTTT
CATSDPDRTSMNTEAFF
>TRBV29-1|medium-sized|TRBD1|TRBJ2-7
TGCAGCGTTAGCATCACAGGGGGCTACGAGCAGTACTTC
CSVSITGGYEQYF
>TRBV2|few|-|TRBJ2-7
TGTGCCAGCAGATCCCACCAGGGGCTCTACGAGCAGTACTTC
CASRSHQGLYEQYF
>TRBV7-8|few|-|TRBJ2-1
TGTGCCAGCAGCCCCCGACCCCCGGGTCGAAACAATGAGCAGTTCTTC
CASSPRPPGRNNEQFF
>TRBV7-9|-|TRBD1|TRBJ2-7
TGTGCCAGCAGCTTGACGGACAGGCCTTCCTACGAGCAGTACTTC
CASSLTDRPSYEQYF
>TRBV4-1|medium-sized|TRBD2|TRBJ2-1
TGCGCCAGCAGCCAAGAACCAGCGGGGGGCCCCTTCGATGAGCAGTTCTTC
CASSQEPAGGPFDEQFF
>TRBV7-2|few|-|TRBJ2-1
TGTGCCAGCAGCTTAGTATCGGCGGGATTAACCTACAATGAGCAGTTCTTC
CASSLVSAGLTYNEQFF
>TRBV28|-|-|TRBJ2-2
TGTGCCAGCAGTCAAAGGACAGCGAACACCGGGGAGCCGTTTTTT
CASSQRTANTGEPFF
>TRBV7-9|once|TRBD1|TRBJ2-7
TGTGCCAGCAGCACCCGGGACAGGAGCTCCTACGAGCAGTACTTC
CASSTRDRSSYEQYF
>TRBV28|medium-sized|TRBD2|TRBJ2-2
TGTGCCAGCAGTTCAGAAGCGGGAGTTTTTAACACCGGGGAGCTGTTTTTT
CASSSEAGVFNTGELFF
>TRBV12-3/TRBV12-4|medium-sized|TRBD1|TRBJ1-2
TGTGCCAGCAGTCCCGCATCCACCGGGACAGGCAATGGCTACACCTTC
CASSPASTGTGNGYTF
>TRBV12-3/TRBV12-4|-|TRBD1|TRBJ2-4
TGTGCCAGCAGTGAGGGGGCAGGAACCAAAAACATTCAGTACTTC
CASSEGAGTKNIQYF
>TRBV20-1|medium-sized|-|TRBJ1-1
TGCAGTCCGTCGCGGGCCCGGAACACTGAAGCTTTCTTT
CSPSRARNTEAFF
>TRBV21-1|few|-|TRBJ2-2
TGTGCCAGCAGCAAACCCTTTGACTGGGGAGCGAACACCGGGGAGCTGTTTTTT
CASSKPFDWGANTGELFF
>TRBV6-5|medium-sized|-|TRBJ1-1
TGTGCCAGCAGTTACTCGACTTACCTGAACACTGAAGCTTTCTTT
CASSYSTYLNTEAFF
>TRBV4-3|few|-|TRBJ2-2
TGCGCCAGCAGCCAAGATAGGCTAGCGAACGGGGAGCTGTTTTTT
CASSQDRLANGELFF
>TRBV7-6|-|TRBD1|TRBJ2-7
TGTGCCAGCAGCTTTGGGACAGGGGACCTCGAGCAGTACTTC
CASSFGTGDLEQYF
>TRBV27|-|TRBD1|TRBJ2-2
TGTGCCAGCATGCGGACAGGGAGCACCGGGGAGCTGTTTTTT
CASMRTGSTGELFF
>TRBV6-1|few|TRBD1|TRBJ2-1
TGTGCCAGCAGTGAGAGGACAGGGGGCATTGTCAATGAGCAGTTCTTC
CASSERTGGIVNEQFF
>TRBV15|-|-|TRBJ2-6
TGTGCCACTGGGCAAGGGGCGGTAGGGGCCGACGTCCTGACTTTC
CATGQGAVGADVLTF
>TRBV7-3|medium-sized|-|TRBJ2-3
TGTGCCAGCAGCTTAACGGCCACGCAAGATACGCAGTATTTT
CASSLTATQDTQYF
>TRBV11-2|-|TRBD1|TRBJ2-3
TGTGCCAGCAGAGGGTTCAGGGGGAATACAGATACGCGGTATTTT
CASRGFRGNTDTRYF
>TRBV28|-|-|TRBJ2-4
TGTGCCAGCAGTTCACACAGGGGAGGGTCCAAAAACATTCAGTACTTC
CASSSHRGGSKNIQYF
>TRBV7-9|-|TRBD1|TRBJ2-2
TGTGCCAGCCCAACAGGGACAGGGATGAGTATGAGCACCGGGGAGCTGTTTTTT
CASPTGTGMSMSTGELFF
>TRBV28|-|TRBD1|TRBJ2-7
TGTGCCAGCAGACCGGGACAGGGCCCCTACGAGCAGTACTTC
CASRPGQGPYEQYF
>TRBV5-5|medium-sized|-|TRBJ2-7
TGTGCCAGCAGCGTCCAAATATACTACGAGCAGTACTTC
CASSVQIYYEQYF
>TRBV27|few|-|TRBJ1-2
TGTGCCAGCAGTTTATCCGGCGGGCAAGGGAGGTATGGCTACACCTTC
CASSLSGGQGRYGYTF
>TRBV4-1|-|TRBD2|TRBJ2-3
TGCGCCAGCAGCCAAGCGACACTAGCGGCCTTCACAGATACGCAGTATTTT
CASSQATLAAFTDTQYF
>TRBV15|-|-|TRBJ2-1
TGTGCCACCAGCACCAACAGAGAGCAGTTCTTC
CATSTNREQFF
>TRBV27|medium-sized|TRBD2|TRBJ2-3
TGTGCCAGCAGTTTATCGGCTAGCGGGGAAATAGATACGCAGTATTTT
CASSLSASGEIDTQYF
>TRBV11-2|medium-sized|TRBD1|TRBJ2-7
TGTGCCAGCAGCTTAGGGTTGGGACAGGGGTACGAGCAGTACTTC
CASSLGLGQGYEQYF
>TRBV7-9|few|-|TRBJ2-1
TGTGCCAGCAGCTTAGGGTGGGGCCACTCCTACAATGAGCAGTTCTTC
CASSLGWGHSYNEQFF
>TRBV7-2|-|TRBD2|TRBJ2-7
TGTGCCAGCAGCAACACTGCGGGGGGGCTTCCCTACGAGCAGTACTTC
CASSNTAGGLPYEQYF
>TRBV9|medium-sized|-|TRBJ2-3
TGTGCCAGCAGCGTAGAGGGGACAACAGATACGCAGTATTTT
CASSVEGTTDTQYF
>TRBV29-1|-|-|TRBJ2-6
TGCAGCGCTCTGGGGTCTGGGGCCAACGTCCTGACTTTC
CSALGSGANVLTF
>TRBV12-3/TRBV12-4|medium-sized|-|TRBJ2-7
TGTGCCAGCAGTTTAACTAGCATCAACGAGCAGTACTTC
CASSLTSINEQYF
>TRBV18|few|TRBD1|TRBJ1-1
TGTGCCAGCTCAGGCGGGACAGACATGAACACTGAAGCTTTCTTT
CASSGGTDMNTEAFF
>TRBV5-5|medium-sized|-|TRBJ2-7
TGTGCCAGCAGCCCCGCGATTGTGACCTACGAGCAGTACTTC
CASSPAIVTYEQYF